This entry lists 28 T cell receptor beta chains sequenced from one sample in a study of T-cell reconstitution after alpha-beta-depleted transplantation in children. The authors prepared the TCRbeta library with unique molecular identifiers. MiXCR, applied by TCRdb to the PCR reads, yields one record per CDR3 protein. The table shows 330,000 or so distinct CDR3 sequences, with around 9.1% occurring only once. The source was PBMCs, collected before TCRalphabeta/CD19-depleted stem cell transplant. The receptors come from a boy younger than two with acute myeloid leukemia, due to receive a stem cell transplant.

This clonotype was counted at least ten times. The CDR3 DNA reads TGTGCCAGCAGTTCTAGTAGAGGAACCTACGAGCAGTACTTC. Protein product: CASSSSRGTYEQYF. The genes are TRBV27 and TRBJ2-7; D unclear. This CDR3 has 14 amino acids. Germline V gives CDR1 MNHEY, CDR2 SMNVEV (reference sequence). V was clipped by 4 bases and J by 2 bases, with 12 bases between them.

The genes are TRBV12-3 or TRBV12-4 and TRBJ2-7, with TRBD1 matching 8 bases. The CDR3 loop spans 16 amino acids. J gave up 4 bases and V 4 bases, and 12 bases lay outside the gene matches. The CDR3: CASSYAWTGKIYEQYF. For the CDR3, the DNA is TGTGCCAGCAGTTATGCCTGGACAGGGAAGATTTACGAGCAGTACTTC.

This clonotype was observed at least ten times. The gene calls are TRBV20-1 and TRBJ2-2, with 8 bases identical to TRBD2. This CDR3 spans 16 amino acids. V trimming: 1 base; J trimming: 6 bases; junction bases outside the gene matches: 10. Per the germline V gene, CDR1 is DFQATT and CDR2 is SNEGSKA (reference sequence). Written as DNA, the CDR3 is TGCAGTGCTAGAGTCTGGGGTAGCGGGGCCCCCGGGGAGCTGTTTTTT. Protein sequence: CSARVWGSGAPGELFF.

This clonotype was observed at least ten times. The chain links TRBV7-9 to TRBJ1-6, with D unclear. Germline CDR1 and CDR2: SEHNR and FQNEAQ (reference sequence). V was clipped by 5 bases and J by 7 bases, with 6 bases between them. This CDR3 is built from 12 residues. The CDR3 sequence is CASSIDNSPLHF. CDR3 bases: TGTGCCAGCAGCATCGACAATTCACCCCTCCACTTT.

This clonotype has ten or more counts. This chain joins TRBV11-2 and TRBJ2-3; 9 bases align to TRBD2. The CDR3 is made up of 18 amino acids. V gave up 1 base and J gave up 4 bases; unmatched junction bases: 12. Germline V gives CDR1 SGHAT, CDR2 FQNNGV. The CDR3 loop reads CASSLVRSGTSRADTQYF. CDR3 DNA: TGTGCCAGCAGCTTAGTCAGATCCGGGACTAGCCGGGCAGATACGCAGTATTTT.

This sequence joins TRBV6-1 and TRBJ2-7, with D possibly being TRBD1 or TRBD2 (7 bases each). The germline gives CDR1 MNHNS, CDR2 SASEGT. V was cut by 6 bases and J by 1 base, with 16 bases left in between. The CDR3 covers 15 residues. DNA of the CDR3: TGTGCCAGCAGACCTAGCAGGGGGGGGTCCTACGAGCAGTACTTC. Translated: CASRPSRGGSYEQYF.

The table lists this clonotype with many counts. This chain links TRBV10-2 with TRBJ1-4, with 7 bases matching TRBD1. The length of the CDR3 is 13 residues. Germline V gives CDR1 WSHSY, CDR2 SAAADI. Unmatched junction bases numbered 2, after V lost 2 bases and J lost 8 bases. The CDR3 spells CASSEGTDEKLFF. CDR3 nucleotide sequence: TGCGCCAGCAGTGAGGGGACAGACGAAAAACTGTTTTTT.

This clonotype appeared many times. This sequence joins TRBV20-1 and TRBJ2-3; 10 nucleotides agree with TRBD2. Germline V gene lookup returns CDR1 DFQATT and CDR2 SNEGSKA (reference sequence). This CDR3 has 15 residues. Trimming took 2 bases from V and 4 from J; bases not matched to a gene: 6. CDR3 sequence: CSARMSSGRADTQYF. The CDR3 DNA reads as TGCAGTGCTAGAATGTCTAGCGGGAGAGCAGATACGCAGTATTTT.

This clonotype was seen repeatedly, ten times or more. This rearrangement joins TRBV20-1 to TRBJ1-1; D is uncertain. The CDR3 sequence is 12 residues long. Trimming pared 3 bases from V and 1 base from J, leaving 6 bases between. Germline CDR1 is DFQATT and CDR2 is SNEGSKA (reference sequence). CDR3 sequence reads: CSASIRNTEAFF. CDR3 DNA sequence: TGCAGTGCTAGTATAAGGAACACTGAAGCTTTCTTT.

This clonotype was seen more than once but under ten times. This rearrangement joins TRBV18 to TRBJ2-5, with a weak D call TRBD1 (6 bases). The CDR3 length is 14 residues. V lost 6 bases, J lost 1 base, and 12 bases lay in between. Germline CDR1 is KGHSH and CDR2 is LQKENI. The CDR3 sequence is CASSDLDSQETQYF. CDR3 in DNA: TGTGCCAGCTCCGACCTGGACAGCCAAGAGACCCAGTACTTC. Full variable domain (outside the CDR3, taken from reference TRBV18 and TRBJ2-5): NAGVMQNPRHLVRRRGQEARLRCSPMKGHSHVYWYRQLPEEGLKFMVYLQKENIIDESGMPKERFSAEFPKEGPSILRIQQVVRGDSAAYFCASSDLDSQETQYFGPGTRLLVL.

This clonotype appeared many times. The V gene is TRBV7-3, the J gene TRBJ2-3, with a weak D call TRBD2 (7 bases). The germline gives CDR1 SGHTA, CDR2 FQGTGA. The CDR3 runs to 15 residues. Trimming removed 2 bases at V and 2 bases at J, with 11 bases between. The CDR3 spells CASSLAGAFTDTQYF. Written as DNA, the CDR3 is TGTGCCAGCAGCTTAGCGGGGGCCTTCACAGATACGCAGTATTTT.

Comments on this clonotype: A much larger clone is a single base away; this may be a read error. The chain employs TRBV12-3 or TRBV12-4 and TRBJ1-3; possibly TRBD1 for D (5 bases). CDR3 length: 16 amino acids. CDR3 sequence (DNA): TGTGCCAGCAGCCTTACCTGGGGCGGCTCTGGAAACACCATACATTTT. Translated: CASSLTWGGSGNTIHF.

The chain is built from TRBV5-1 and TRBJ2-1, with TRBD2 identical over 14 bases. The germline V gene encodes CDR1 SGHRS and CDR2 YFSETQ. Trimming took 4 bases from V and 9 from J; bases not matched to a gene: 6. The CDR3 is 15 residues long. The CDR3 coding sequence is TGCGCCAGCAGCCTGGGACTAGCGGGAGAGGGTGAGCAGTTCTTC. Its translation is CASSLGLAGEGEQFF.

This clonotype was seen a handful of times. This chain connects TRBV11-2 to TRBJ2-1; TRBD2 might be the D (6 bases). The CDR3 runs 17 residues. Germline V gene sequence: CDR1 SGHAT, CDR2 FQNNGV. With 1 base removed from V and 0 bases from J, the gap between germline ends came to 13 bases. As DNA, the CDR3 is TGTGCCAGCAGCTTAGTTACTAGCTCCGACTCCTACAATGAGCAGTTCTTC. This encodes CASSLVTSSDSYNEQFF.

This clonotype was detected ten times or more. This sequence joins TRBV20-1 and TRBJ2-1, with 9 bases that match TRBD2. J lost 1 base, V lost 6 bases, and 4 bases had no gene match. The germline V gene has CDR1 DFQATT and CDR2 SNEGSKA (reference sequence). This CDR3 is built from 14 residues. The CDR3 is CSAPTSGSYNEQFF. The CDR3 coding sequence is TGCAGTGCGCCGACTAGCGGATCCTACAATGAGCAGTTCTTC.

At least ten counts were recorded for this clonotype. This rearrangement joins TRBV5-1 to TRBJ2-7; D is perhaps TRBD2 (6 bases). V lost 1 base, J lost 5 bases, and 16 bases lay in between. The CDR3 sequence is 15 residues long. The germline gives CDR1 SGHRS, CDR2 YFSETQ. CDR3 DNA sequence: TGCGCCAGCAGCTTGATCGGCACAGCGGGCCACGAGCAGTACTTC. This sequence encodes CASSLIGTAGHEQYF. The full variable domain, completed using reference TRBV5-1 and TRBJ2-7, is KAGVTQTPRYLIKTRGQQVTLSCSPISGHRSVSWYQQTPGQGLQFLFEYFSETQRNKGNFPGRFSGRQFSNSRSEMNVSTLELGDSALYLCASSLIGTAGHEQYFGPGTRLTVT.

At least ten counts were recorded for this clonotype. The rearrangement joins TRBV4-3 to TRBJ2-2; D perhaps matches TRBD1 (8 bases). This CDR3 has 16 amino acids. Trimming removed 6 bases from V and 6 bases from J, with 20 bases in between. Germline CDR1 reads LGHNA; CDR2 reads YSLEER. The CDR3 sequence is CASSLSDREGSGELFF. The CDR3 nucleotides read TGCGCCAGCAGTCTTTCGGACAGGGAGGGATCCGGGGAGCTGTTTTTT.

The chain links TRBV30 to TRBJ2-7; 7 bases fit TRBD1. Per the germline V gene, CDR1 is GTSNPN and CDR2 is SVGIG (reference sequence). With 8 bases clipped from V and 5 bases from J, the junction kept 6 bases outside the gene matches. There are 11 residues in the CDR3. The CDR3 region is CAVDRRHEQYF. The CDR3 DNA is TGTGCCGTGGACAGGCGCCACGAGCAGTACTTC.

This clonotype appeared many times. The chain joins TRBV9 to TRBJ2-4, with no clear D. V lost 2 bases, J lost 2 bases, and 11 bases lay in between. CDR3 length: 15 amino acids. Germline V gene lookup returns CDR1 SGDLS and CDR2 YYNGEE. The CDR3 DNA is TGTGCCAGCAGCGTCTCAGGAGCCCCCAAAAACATTCAGTACTTC. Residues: CASSVSGAPKNIQYF. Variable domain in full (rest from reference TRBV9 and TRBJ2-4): DSGVTQTPKHLITATGQRVTLRCSPRSGDLSVYWYQQSLDQGLQFLIQYYNGEERAKGNILERFSAQQFPDLHSELNLSSLELGDSALYFCASSVSGAPKNIQYFGAGTRLSVL.

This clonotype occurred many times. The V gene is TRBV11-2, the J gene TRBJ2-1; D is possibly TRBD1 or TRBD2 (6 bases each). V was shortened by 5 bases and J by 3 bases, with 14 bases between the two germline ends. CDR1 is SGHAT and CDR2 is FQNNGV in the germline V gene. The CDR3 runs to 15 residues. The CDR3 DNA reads TGTGCCAGCAGCCCAGAGGGGGGAGACTACAATGAGCAGTTCTTC. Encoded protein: CASSPEGGDYNEQFF.

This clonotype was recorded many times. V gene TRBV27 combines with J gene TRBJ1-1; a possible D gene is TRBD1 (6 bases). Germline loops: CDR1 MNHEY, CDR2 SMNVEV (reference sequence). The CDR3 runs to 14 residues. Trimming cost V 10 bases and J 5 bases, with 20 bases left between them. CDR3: CATGSGGGLTEAFF. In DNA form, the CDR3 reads TGTGCCACGGGATCCGGGGGGGGCCTTACTGAAGCTTTCTTT.

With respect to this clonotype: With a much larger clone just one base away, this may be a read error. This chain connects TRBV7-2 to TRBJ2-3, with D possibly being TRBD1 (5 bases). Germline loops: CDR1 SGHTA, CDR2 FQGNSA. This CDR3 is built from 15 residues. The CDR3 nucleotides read TGTGACAGCAGCTTACTAAGGGGAAGCACAGATACGCAGTATTTT. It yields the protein CDSSLLRGSTDTQYF.

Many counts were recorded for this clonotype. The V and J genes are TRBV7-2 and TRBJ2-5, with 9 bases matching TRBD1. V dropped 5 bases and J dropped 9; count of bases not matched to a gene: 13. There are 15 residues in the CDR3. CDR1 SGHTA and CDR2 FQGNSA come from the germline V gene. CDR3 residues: CASSTWTGAKRAQYF. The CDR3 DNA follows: TGTGCCAGCAGCACTTGGACAGGGGCCAAGAGAGCCCAGTACTTC.

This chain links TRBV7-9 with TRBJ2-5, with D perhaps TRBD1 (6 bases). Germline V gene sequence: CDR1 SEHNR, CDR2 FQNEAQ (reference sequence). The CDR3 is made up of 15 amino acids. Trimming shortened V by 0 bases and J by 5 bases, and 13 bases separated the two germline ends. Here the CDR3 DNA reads TGTGCCAGCAGCTTAGCGACGTGGGGGCCGGAGACCCAGTACTTC. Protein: CASSLATWGPETQYF.

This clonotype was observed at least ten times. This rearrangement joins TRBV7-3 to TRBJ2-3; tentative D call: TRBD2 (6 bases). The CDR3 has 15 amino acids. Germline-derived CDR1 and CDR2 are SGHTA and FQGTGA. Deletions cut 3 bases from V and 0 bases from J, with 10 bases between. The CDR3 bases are TGTGCCAGCAGCTTGCGGGGCCTTAGCACAGATACGCAGTATTTT. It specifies CASSLRGLSTDTQYF.

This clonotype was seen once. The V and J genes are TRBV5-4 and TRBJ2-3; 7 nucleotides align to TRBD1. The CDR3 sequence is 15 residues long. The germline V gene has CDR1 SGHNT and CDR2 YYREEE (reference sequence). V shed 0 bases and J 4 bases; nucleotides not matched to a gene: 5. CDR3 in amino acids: CASSLAGTEADTQYF. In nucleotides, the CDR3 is TGTGCCAGCAGCTTGGCCGGGACAGAGGCAGATACGCAGTATTTT.

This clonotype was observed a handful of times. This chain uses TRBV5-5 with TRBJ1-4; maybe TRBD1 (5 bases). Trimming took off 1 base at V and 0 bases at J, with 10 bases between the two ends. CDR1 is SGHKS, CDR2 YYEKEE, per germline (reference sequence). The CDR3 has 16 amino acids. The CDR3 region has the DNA TGTGCCAGCAGCTTGCTTCAGGGAACAACTAATGAAAAACTGTTTTTT. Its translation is CASSLLQGTTNEKLFF.

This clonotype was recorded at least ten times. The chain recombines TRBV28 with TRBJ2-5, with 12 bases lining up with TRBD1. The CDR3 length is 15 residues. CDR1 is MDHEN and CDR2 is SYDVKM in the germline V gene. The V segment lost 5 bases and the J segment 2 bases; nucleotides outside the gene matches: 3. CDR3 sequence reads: CASSRDRGLQETQYF. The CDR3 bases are TGTGCCAGCAGTCGGGACAGGGGGCTACAAGAGACCCAGTACTTC.